This T cell receptor (beta chain) was identified in a study of blood T cell repertoires in COVID-19. Overall study: The samples span acute and convalescent COVID-19 from the United States, Italy and Spain. The cDNA or gDNA used as material had been derived from T cells, B-cell-depleted T cells, or PBMCs.

The germline V and J ends were trimmed by 1 base and 0 bases, with 15 bases remaining between them. The CDR3 runs 17 residues. Per the germline V gene, CDR1 is LGHDT and CDR2 is YNNKEL (reference sequence). In the original workflow: Estimated nucleated cell counts came from reference gene primer amplification. Profiled with immunoSEQ multiplex PCR; TCRdb holds only in-frame clones, not every one. V, J and clone size are those of that table, while D and trimming were read from the DNA. The table has 130,000 or so clones, almost 90% seen once. This chain connects TRBV3-1 (or the pseudogene TRBV3-2) to TRBJ1-2; D is perhaps TRBD1 (6 bases). The TCR comes from an older woman with acute or convalescent COVID-19. The sequencing input was peripheral blood. CDR3 sequence (DNA): TGTGCCAGCAGCCAAGGCAGGGGTGGGACCCCTAACTATGGCTACACCTTC. Amino acids: CASSQGRGGTPNYGYTF.